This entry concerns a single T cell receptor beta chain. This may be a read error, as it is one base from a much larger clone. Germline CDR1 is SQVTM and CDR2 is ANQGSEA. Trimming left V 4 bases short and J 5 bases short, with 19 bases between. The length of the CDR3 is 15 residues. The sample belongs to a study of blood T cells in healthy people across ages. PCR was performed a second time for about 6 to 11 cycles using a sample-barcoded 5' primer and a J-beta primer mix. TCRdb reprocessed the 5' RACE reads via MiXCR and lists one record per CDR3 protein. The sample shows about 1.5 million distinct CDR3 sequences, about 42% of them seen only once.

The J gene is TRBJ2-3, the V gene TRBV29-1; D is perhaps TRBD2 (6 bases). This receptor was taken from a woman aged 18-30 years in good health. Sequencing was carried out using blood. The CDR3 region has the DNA TGCAGCGTTGCGCCATGGGACGGGGGAAAAGATACGCAGTATTTT. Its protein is CSVAPWDGGKDTQYF.